This T cell receptor beta chain was captured in a study of early T cells in non-severe SARS-CoV-2 infection. The wider study: Sequencing of bulk RNA from unsorted whole blood was done, without chain pairing.

In this sample, this clonotype turned up many times. MiXCR, applied by TCRdb to the 5' RACE reads, yields one record per CDR3 protein. The sample records some 96,000 distinct CDR3 sequences, approximately 13% being singletons. This CDR3 has 12 amino acids. Germline trimming cut 7 bases from V and 9 bases from J; bases unmatched to any gene: 5. This TCR came from an adult who was a healthcare worker with PCR-confirmed SARS-CoV-2 infection or an uninfected control (not recorded which). What was sequenced was whole blood. The chain carries TRBV12-3 or TRBV12-4 and TRBJ2-1; 8 nucleotides line up with TRBD1. CDR3 nucleotide sequence: TGTGCCAGCACAAAACAGGGGGGTGAGCAGTTCTTC. Its protein is CASTKQGGEQFF.